Listed here are 25 T cell receptor beta chains from one sample, sequenced in a study of T cell changes during pregnancy in multiple sclerosis. Generated by immunoSEQ multiplex PCR, the TCRdb table keeps only in-frame clones and is missing some. The sample holds fewer than 70,000 clones; about 83% are singletons and the top ten take roughly 5.3%. The sample consisted of peripheral blood from another person, used as feeder cells. These receptors were taken from a human donor whose cells served as feeder cells for cultures in a pregnancy study.

The chain links TRBV19 to TRBJ1-6; D gene unclear. Trimming cost V 5 bases and J 4 bases, with 21 bases left between them. Germline CDR1 LNHDA, CDR2 SQIVND (reference sequence). The CDR3 extends over 18 amino acids. In DNA, the CDR3 is TGTGCCAGTAGTGCAGCCCGGAATCGTGTGGGTTATAATTCACCCCTCCACTTT. Its protein product is CASSAARNRVGYNSPLHF.

The V call is TRBV7-3, the J call TRBJ1-1; no firm D call. Germline values: CDR1 SGHTA, CDR2 FQGTGA. The length of the CDR3 is 13 residues. Trimming cost V 4 bases and J 0 bases, with 6 bases left between them. CDR3 residues: CASSSAVNTEAFF. The CDR3 DNA is TGTGCCAGCAGCTCCGCAGTGAACACTGAAGCTTTCTTT.

The table lists this clone with a count of one. The chain is built from TRBV7-9 and TRBJ1-1; no firm D call. The length of the CDR3 is 14 residues. Trimming took off 1 base at V and 4 bases at J, with 10 bases between the two ends. The germline V gene has CDR1 SEHNR and CDR2 FQNEAQ (reference sequence). The chain's CDR3 is CASSLETTTTEAFF. The CDR3 DNA is TGTGCCAGCAGCTTAGAAACGACAACCACTGAAGCTTTCTTT.

This clone was detected once. V gene TRBV4-2 combines with J gene TRBJ1-5, with TRBD1 identical over 8 bases. The V segment lost 0 bases and the J segment 4 bases; nucleotides outside the gene matches: 5. From germline, CDR1 is LGHNA and CDR2 YNFKEQ. The length of the CDR3 is 16 residues. The chain's CDR3 is CASSQDPHRGNQPQHF. In DNA, the CDR3 is TGTGCCAGCAGCCAAGATCCCCACAGGGGGAATCAGCCCCAGCATTTT.

V usage is TRBV29-1 and J usage is TRBJ1-4; 7 bases fit TRBD1. This CDR3 is built from 13 residues. The V gene end was trimmed by 7 bases and the J gene end by 8 bases; junction bases not matched to a gene: 10. Germline values: CDR1 SQVTM, CDR2 ANQGSEA. CDR3 sequence reads: CSALGTDREKLFF. The CDR3 bases are TGCAGCGCCCTAGGGACAGATAGAGAAAAACTGTTTTTT. Variable domain in full (rest from reference TRBV29-1 and TRBJ1-4): SAVISQKPSRDICQRGTSLTIQCQVDSQVTMMFWYRQQPGQSLTLIATANQGSEATYESGFVIDKFPISRPNLTFSTLTVSNMSPEDSSIYLCSALGTDREKLFFGSGTQLSVL.

The chain recombines TRBV5-6 with TRBJ1-2; 7 nucleotides align to TRBD1. Germline CDR1 reads SGHDT; CDR2 reads YYEEEE. The CDR3 is 13 residues long. V lost 6 bases to trimming and J lost 8 bases; unmatched junction nucleotides: 10. The CDR3 loop reads CASMSGTALGYTF. The CDR3 bases are TGTGCCAGCATGTCTGGGACAGCCTTAGGCTACACCTTC.

The DNA of the CDR3 is TGTGCCAGCAGCCCGATAGCGGGAGGGCCCTACAATGAGCAGTTCTTC. Translation gives CASSPIAGGPYNEQFF. The rearrangement uses TRBV7-2 and TRBJ2-1; TRBD2 aligns across 11 bases. Trimming at V came to 5 bases and at J to 2 bases, leaving 5 bases not matched to a gene. There are 16 residues in the CDR3. Germline values: CDR1 SGHTA, CDR2 FQGNSA.

The V call is TRBV6-1, the J call TRBJ2-1, with D hard to call. This CDR3 spans 14 amino acids. Germline V gives CDR1 MNHNS, CDR2 SASEGT. The V end was cut by 4 bases, the J end by 9 bases, with 16 bases between. The CDR3 region is CASSGTPSSSEQFF. The CDR3 bases are TGTGCCAGCAGTGGGACCCCGAGCAGTTCTGAGCAGTTCTTC.

J is TRBJ2-3 and V is TRBV14, with D unresolved. The CDR3 has 14 amino acids. Between the trimmed V and J ends, which lost 4 bases and 5 bases, there was a span of 13 bases. Germline CDR1 SGHDN, CDR2 FVKESK. DNA of the CDR3: TGTGCCAGCAGCCCACGCGCGTCCCTAGATACGCAGTATTTT. This gives the protein CASSPRASLDTQYF.

This clone was observed once. This chain uses TRBV4-3 with TRBJ2-5; tentative D call: TRBD2 (5 bases). V was clipped by 1 base and J by 13 bases, with 16 bases between them. The CDR3 consists of 13 residues. The V gene's germline CDR1 is LGHNA and CDR2 YSLEER. The CDR3 DNA is TGCGCCAGCAGCCAAGGTTCCGCGGGCCTCTTGTACTTC. This codes for CASSQGSAGLLYF.

V and J are TRBV7-2 and TRBJ2-7; 11 positions agree with TRBD1. V was pared by 5 bases and J by 6 bases, with 6 bases of the junction left unmatched. This CDR3 comprises 14 residues. CDR1 is SGHTA, CDR2 FQGNSA, per germline. CDR3 sequence: CASSPDRGLSEQYF. The CDR3 region has the DNA TGTGCCAGCAGCCCGGACAGGGGGCTCTCCGAGCAGTACTTC.

The V and J genes are TRBV30 and TRBJ2-7; D is perhaps TRBD1 (6 bases). The V gene's germline CDR1 is GTSNPN and CDR2 SVGIG (reference sequence). The V and J ends lost 0 bases and 2 bases respectively, with 8 bases between them. The CDR3 length is 13 residues. CDR3 sequence (DNA): TGTGCCTGGAGTGTTGGGGACACCTACGAGCAGTACTTC. Translation: CAWSVGDTYEQYF. Full variable domain (missing parts from reference TRBV30 and TRBJ2-7): SQTIHQWPATLVQPVGSPLSLECTVEGTSNPNLYWYRQAAGRGLQLLFYSVGIGQISSEVPQNLSASRPQDRQFILSSKKLLLSDSGFYLCAWSVGDTYEQYFGPGTRLTVT.

The chain is built from TRBV7-3 and TRBJ2-1, with D possibly being TRBD2 (6 bases). The CDR3 has 15 amino acids. V was trimmed by 0 bases and J by 7 bases, leaving 13 bases between them. Germline CDR1 reads SGHTA; CDR2 reads FQGTGA. The CDR3 nucleotides read TGTGCCAGCAGCTTAACTAGCGGAGCGAGAAATGAGCAGTTCTTC. Encoded protein: CASSLTSGARNEQFF.

This sequence joins TRBV18 and TRBJ2-3; weak D call: TRBD1 (5 bases). V was shortened by 2 bases and J by 2 bases, with 11 bases between the two germline ends. The CDR3 is made up of 15 amino acids. CDR1 and CDR2 (germline): KGHSH, LQKENI. The CDR3 DNA follows: TGTGCCAGCTCACCAGGAGACAGTAACACAGATACGCAGTATTTT. The encoded protein is CASSPGDSNTDTQYF. The full variable domain, its missing parts supplied by reference TRBV18 and TRBJ2-3, is NAGVMQNPRHLVRRRGQEARLRCSPMKGHSHVYWYRQLPEEGLKFMVYLQKENIIDESGMPKERFSAEFPKEGPSILRIQQVVRGDSAAYFCASSPGDSNTDTQYFGPGTRLTVL.

The rearrangement joins TRBV28 to TRBJ1-1; TRBD1 aligns across 7 bases. V lost 4 bases and J lost 1; bases outside the gene matches: 3. The CDR3 is 14 residues long. Germline V gene sequence: CDR1 MDHEN, CDR2 SYDVKM. The CDR3 loop is CASSWGTENTEAFF. CDR3 sequence (DNA): TGTGCCAGCAGTTGGGGGACAGAGAACACTGAAGCTTTCTTT.

The chain combines TRBV18 with TRBJ2-2; no clear D gene. The CDR3 has 12 amino acids. Germline CDR1 reads KGHSH; CDR2 reads LQKENI. Deletions cut 3 bases from V and 7 bases from J, with 6 bases between. The DNA of the CDR3 is TGTGCCAGCTCACCTACTCTCGGGGAGCTGTTTTTT. As protein: CASSPTLGELFF.

V and J are TRBV9 and TRBJ1-3, with a possible D match to TRBD1 (5 bases). CDR1 SGDLS and CDR2 YYNGEE come from the germline V gene. Trimming took off 0 bases at V and 4 bases at J, with 11 bases between the two ends. The CDR3 is 15 amino acids. CDR3: CASSVDVREGNTIYF. In DNA, the CDR3 is TGTGCCAGCAGCGTAGATGTCAGGGAGGGAAACACCATATATTTT.

The CDR3 loop is CASIWTGEHGYTF. CDR3 bases: TGTGCCAGCATATGGACAGGGGAGCATGGCTACACCTTC. The chain combines TRBV6-5 with TRBJ1-2, with TRBD1 matching over 9 bases. The CDR3 is 13 amino acids. The germline V gene encodes CDR1 MNHEY and CDR2 SVGAGI. J was trimmed by 6 bases and V by 7 bases; bases with no gene match: 6.

The rearrangement uses TRBV30 and TRBJ2-7; a possible D gene is TRBD1 (5 bases). With 2 bases removed from V and 0 bases from J, the gap between germline ends came to 20 bases. The germline V gene encodes CDR1 GTSNPN and CDR2 SVGIG (reference sequence). This CDR3 comprises 17 residues. The CDR3 nucleotides read TGTGCCTGGAGTCCAATTCCTGGCAGGGCGAGCTCCTACGAGCAGTACTTC. This sequence encodes CAWSPIPGRASSYEQYF. The full variable domain, rest sourced from reference TRBV30 and TRBJ2-7, is SQTIHQWPATLVQPVGSPLSLECTVEGTSNPNLYWYRQAAGRGLQLLFYSVGIGQISSEVPQNLSASRPQDRQFILSSKKLLLSDSGFYLCAWSPIPGRASSYEQYFGPGTRLTVT.

The CDR3 loop reads CASSLGRDYGYTF. In DNA, the CDR3 is TGTGCCAGCAGCTTGGGCAGGGACTATGGCTACACCTTC. The chain is built from TRBV5-4 and TRBJ1-2; D is possibly TRBD1 (5 bases). CDR3 length: 13 amino acids. Between the trimmed V and J ends, which lost 0 bases and 3 bases, there was a span of 6 bases. Germline V gene lookup returns CDR1 SGHNT and CDR2 YYREEE (reference sequence). Looking up the rest from reference TRBV5-4 and TRBJ1-2 gives the full variable domain: ETGVTQSPTHLIKTRGQQVTLRCSSQSGHNTVSWYQQALGQGPQFIFQYYREEENGRGNFPPRFSGLQFPNYSSELNVNALELDDSALYLCASSLGRDYGYTFGSGTRLTVV.

This clone was detected only a few times. The chain links TRBV19 to TRBJ2-7; 7 bases match TRBD2. In germline, CDR1 is LNHDA, CDR2 SQIVND (reference sequence). The CDR3 is made up of 17 amino acids. J was trimmed by 0 bases and V by 5 bases; bases with no gene match: 13. The CDR3 DNA reads TGTGCCAGTAGTCTTACCCTCCTAGCGGTTAGCTCCTACGAGCAGTACTTC. Translated: CASSLTLLAVSSYEQYF.

The chain employs TRBV5-1 and TRBJ2-2; 12 bases fit TRBD1. This CDR3 comprises 15 residues. Looked up from germline, CDR1 is SGHRS and CDR2 is YFSETQ. Germline trimming cut 4 bases from V and 6 bases from J; bases unmatched to any gene: 4. The CDR3 coding sequence is TGCGCCAGCAGCCCCGGGACAGGGGGCTCCGGGGAGCTGTTTTTT. It codes for CASSPGTGGSGELFF.

The chain has TRBV19 and TRBJ1-5; 8 bases line up with TRBD1. Looked up from germline, CDR1 is LNHDA and CDR2 is SQIVND (reference sequence). Losses at the gene ends were 4 bases for V and 7 bases for J; bases not matched to a gene: 9. This CDR3 has 15 amino acids. The CDR3 sequence: CASSKLQGAYQPQHF. The CDR3 DNA reads TGTGCCAGTAGTAAGCTTCAGGGGGCTTACCAGCCCCAGCATTTT.

The chain is built from TRBV14 and TRBJ2-4, with 8 positions matching TRBD1. The trim removed 4 bases at V and 2 bases at J, leaving 13 bases unmatched. Germline V gene sequence: CDR1 SGHDN, CDR2 FVKESK. The CDR3 sequence is 18 residues long. In DNA form, the CDR3 reads TGTGCCAGCAGCCCTCTGGGGGCAGGGGGCTCGACCAAAAACATTCAGTACTTC. This gives the protein CASSPLGAGGSTKNIQYF.

This clone is medium-sized within its sample. The chain is built from TRBV19 and TRBJ1-5; tentatively, D is TRBD1 (6 bases). Per the germline V gene, CDR1 is LNHDA and CDR2 is SQIVND (reference sequence). Trimming pared 5 bases from V and 0 bases from J, leaving 20 bases between. This CDR3 comprises 18 residues. The CDR3 DNA follows: TGTGCCAGTAGTGCCGGGACACCCCAAAGGAATAGCAATCAGCCCCAGCATTTT. Protein product: CASSAGTPQRNSNQPQHF.